This paragraph covers one T cell receptor (beta chain) sequence. Regarding treatment: 15 to 20 received Ad26.COV2.S at low or high dose, single or two shots; 5 received placebo; per-sample allocation not given. Samples analyzed were those drawn on day 63 after the first vaccine or placebo injection. The data are from a study of Ad26.COV2.S vaccination and SARS-CoV-2 variants. V shed 3 bases and J shed 2 bases, with 13 bases lying between them. CDR3 size: 14 residues. CDR1 is GTSNPN and CDR2 is SVGIG in the germline V gene (reference sequence). TCRdb's copy holds only in-frame clones and misses some; the assay was immunoSEQ multiplex PCR. The table records fewer than 300,000 clones, about 90% of them present only once.

The material was peripheral blood, obtained in a trial of Ad26.COV2.S vaccine versus placebo. The source of this sequence is a person aged 18-65 years who received the Ad26.COV2.S COVID-19 vaccine or a placebo. J is TRBJ2-5 and V is TRBV30; perhaps TRBD1 as D (6 bases). The chain's CDR3 is CAWSPGQYQETQYF. Here the CDR3 DNA reads TGTGCCTGGAGCCCTGGACAGTATCAAGAGACCCAGTACTTC. Full variable domain (outside the CDR3, taken from reference TRBV30 and TRBJ2-5): SQTIHQWPATLVQPVGSPLSLECTVEGTSNPNLYWYRQAAGRGLQLLFYSVGIGQISSEVPQNLSASRPQDRQFILSSKKLLLSDSGFYLCAWSPGQYQETQYFGPGTRLLVL.